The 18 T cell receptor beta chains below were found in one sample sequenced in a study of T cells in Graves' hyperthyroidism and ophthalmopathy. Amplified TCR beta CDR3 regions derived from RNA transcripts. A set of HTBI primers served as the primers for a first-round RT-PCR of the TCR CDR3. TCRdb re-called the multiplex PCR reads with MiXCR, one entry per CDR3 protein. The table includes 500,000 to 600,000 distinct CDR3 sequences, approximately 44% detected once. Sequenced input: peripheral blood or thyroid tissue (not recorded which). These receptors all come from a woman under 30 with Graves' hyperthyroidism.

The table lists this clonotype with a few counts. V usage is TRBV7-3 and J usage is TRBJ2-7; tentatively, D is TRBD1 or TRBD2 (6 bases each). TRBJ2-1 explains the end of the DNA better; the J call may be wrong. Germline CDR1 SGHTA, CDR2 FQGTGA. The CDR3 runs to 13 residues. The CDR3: CASSSKGGGEQFF. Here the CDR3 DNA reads TGTGCCAGCAGCTCCAAGGGGGGAGGTGAGCAGTTCTTC.

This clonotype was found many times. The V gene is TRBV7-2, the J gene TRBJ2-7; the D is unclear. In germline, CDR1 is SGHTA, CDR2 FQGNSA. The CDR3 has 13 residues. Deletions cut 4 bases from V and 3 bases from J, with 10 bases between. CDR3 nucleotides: TGTGCCAGCAGCTCCAACCCGAACTACGAGCAGTACTTC. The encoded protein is CASSSNPNYEQYF.

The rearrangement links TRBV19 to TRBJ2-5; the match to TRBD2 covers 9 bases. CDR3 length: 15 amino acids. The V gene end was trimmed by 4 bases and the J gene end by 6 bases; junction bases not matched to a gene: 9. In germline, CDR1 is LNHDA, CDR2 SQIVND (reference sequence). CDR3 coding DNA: TGTGCCAGTAGTACTGTAGCGGGAGATGTAAAGACCCAGTACTTC. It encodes CASSTVAGDVKTQYF.

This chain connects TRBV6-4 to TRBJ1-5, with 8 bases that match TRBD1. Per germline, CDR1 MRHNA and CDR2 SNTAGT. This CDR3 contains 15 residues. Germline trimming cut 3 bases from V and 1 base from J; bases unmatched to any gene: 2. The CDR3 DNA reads TGTGCCAGCAGTGAGAGGACAGGGAGCAATCAGCCCCAGCATTTT. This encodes CASSERTGSNQPQHF.

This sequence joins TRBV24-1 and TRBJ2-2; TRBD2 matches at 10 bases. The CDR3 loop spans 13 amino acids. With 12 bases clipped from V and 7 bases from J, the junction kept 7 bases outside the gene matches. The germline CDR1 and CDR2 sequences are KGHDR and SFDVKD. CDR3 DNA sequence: TGTGCCGCAGCGGGAGGGCCTAGCGGGGAGCTGTTTTTT. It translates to CAAAGGPSGELFF.

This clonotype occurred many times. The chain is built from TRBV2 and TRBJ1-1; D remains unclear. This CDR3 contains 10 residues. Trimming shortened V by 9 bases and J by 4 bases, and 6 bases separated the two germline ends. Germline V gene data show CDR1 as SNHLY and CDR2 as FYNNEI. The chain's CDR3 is CASSGTEAFF. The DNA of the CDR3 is TGTGCCAGTTCGGGCACTGAAGCTTTCTTT.

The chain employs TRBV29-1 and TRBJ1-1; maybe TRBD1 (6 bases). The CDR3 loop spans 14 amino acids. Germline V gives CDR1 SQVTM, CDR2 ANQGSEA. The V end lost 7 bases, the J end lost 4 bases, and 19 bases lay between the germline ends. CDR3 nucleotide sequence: TGCAGCGGCCATGACGGGGGGCGGGTCACTGAAGCTTTCTTT. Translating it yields CSGHDGGRVTEAFF.

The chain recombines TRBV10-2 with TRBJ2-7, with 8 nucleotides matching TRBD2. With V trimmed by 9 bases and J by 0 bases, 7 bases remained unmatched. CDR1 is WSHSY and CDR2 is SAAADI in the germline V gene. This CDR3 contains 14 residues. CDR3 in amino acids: CARPISGISYEQYF. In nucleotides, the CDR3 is TGCGCCAGACCGATTAGCGGGATCTCCTACGAGCAGTACTTC.

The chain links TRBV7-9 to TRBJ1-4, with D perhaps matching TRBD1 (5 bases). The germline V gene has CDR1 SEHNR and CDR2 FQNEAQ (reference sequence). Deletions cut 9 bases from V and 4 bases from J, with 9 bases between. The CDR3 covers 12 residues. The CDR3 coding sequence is TGTGCCAGGGGGGAGAATAATGAAAAACTGTTTTTT. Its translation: CARGENNEKLFF.

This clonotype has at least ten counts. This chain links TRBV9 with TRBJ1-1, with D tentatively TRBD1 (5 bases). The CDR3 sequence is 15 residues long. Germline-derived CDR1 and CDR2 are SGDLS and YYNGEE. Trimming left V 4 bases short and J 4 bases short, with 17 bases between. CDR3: CASSPPGGVSTEAFF. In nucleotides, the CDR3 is TGTGCCAGCAGCCCCCCAGGAGGGGTTAGCACTGAAGCTTTCTTT.

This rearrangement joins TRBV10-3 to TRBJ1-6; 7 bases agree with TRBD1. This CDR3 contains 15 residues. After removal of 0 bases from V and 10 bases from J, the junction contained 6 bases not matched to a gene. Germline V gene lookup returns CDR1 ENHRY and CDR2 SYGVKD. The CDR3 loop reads CAISESGQAGSPLHF. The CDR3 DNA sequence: TGTGCCATCAGTGAGTCAGGACAGGCGGGCTCACCCCTCCACTTT.

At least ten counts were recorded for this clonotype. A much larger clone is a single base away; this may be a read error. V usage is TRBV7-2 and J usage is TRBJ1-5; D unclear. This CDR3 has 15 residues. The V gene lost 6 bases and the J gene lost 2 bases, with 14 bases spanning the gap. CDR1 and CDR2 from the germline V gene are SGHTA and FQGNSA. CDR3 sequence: CASSDTRVRNQPQHF. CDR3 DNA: TGTGCCAGCAGTGATACAAGGGTACGCAATCAGCCCCAGCATTTT.

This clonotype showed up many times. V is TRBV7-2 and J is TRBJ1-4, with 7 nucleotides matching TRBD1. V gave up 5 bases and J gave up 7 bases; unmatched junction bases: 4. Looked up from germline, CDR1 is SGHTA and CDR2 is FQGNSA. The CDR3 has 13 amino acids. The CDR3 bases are TGTGCCAGCAGCGACAGGGCCGGTGAAAAACTGTTTTTT. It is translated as CASSDRAGEKLFF.

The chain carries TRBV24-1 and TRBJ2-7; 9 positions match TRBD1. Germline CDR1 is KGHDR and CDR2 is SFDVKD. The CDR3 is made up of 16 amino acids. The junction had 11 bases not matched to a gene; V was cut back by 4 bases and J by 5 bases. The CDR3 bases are TGTGCCACCAGTGACGCGGGACAGGGCGGTCTCGACGAGCAGTACTTC. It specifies CATSDAGQGGLDEQYF.

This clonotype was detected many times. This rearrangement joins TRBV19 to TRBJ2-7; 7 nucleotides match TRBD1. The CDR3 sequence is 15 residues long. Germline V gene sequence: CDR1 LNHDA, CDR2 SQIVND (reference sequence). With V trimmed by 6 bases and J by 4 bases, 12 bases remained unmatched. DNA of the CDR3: TGTGCCAGTAGGAAGGGGGCAGGGGCAGGTTACGAGCAGTACTTC. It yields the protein CASRKGAGAGYEQYF.

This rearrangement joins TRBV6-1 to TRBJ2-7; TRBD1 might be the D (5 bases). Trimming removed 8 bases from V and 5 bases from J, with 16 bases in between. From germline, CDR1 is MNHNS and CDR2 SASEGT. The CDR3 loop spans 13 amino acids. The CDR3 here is CASRLFEGDEQYF. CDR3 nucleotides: TGTGCCAGCCGACTCTTCGAAGGGGACGAGCAGTACTTC.

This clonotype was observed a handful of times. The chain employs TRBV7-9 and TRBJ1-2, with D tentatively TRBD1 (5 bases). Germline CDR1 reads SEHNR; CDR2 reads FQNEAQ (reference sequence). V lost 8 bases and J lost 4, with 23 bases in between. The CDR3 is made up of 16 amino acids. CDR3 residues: CASSPISGRNLYGYTF. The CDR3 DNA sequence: TGTGCCAGCTCACCAATTTCGGGACGGAACCTCTATGGCTACACCTTC.

This CDR3 is CASSGRAETGELFF. In DNA form, the CDR3 reads TGTGCCAGCAGCGGGAGGGCCGAAACCGGGGAGCTGTTTTTT. This chain uses TRBV11-2 with TRBJ2-2; 7 bases align to TRBD2. Germline V gives CDR1 SGHAT, CDR2 FQNNGV. The CDR3 consists of 14 residues. After removal of 5 bases from V and 5 bases from J, the junction contained 5 bases not matched to a gene.